The rows below give T cell receptor beta chains drawn from one sample of a study of shared clonotypes between healthy human individuals. TCRdb's copy holds only in-frame clones and misses some; the assay was immunoSEQ multiplex PCR. The sample carries 660,000 or so clones, approximately 96% recorded once. Sample: naive CD8+ T cells sorted from blood. The receptor source for this set is a woman under 40 in good health. CDR3s include the opening cysteine and the closing phenylalanine or tryptophan. Each record gives: V gene, D gene, clone size, J gene, CDR3 DNA, CDR3 protein. D genes are given only for firm matches. Rows give clone size only sometimes, using once, few, many, or a class for an expanded clone.

v_gene: TRBV27; d_gene: .; abundance: .; j_gene: TRBJ2-3; CDR3nt: TGTGCCAGCACCGATGGTTCCGCGCAGTATTTT; CDR3aa: CASTDGSAQYF
v_gene: TRBV30; d_gene: .; abundance: .; j_gene: TRBJ2-6; CDR3nt: TGTGCCTGGATAAGATCATCTGGGGCCAACGTCCTGACTTTC; CDR3aa: CAWIRSSGANVLTF
v_gene: TRBV5-1; d_gene: .; abundance: .; j_gene: TRBJ2-1; CDR3nt: TGCGCCAGCAGCTTGAGGAGGGCCAATGAGCAGTTCTTC; CDR3aa: CASSLRRANEQFF
v_gene: TRBV6-5; d_gene: TRBD1; abundance: .; j_gene: TRBJ1-1; CDR3nt: TGTGCCAGCAGTACGCCAGGACAGGGCGTCACTGAAGCTTTCTTT; CDR3aa: CASSTPGQGVTEAFF
v_gene: TRBV28; d_gene: .; abundance: .; j_gene: TRBJ2-4; CDR3nt: TGTGCCAGCAGTTTATGGTCCACGAGAGGAACCAAAAACATTCAGTACTTC; CDR3aa: CASSLWSTRGTKNIQYF
v_gene: TRBV28; d_gene: TRBD1; abundance: .; j_gene: TRBJ1-5; CDR3nt: TGTGCCAGCAGTTCGCCGGGACAGGGGAATCAGCCCCAGCATTTT; CDR3aa: CASSSPGQGNQPQHF
v_gene: TRBV27; d_gene: .; abundance: .; j_gene: TRBJ1-1; CDR3nt: TGTGCCAGCAGATCTGGGGGCGGTTTTGAAGCTTTCTTT; CDR3aa: CASRSGGGFEAFF
v_gene: TRBV29-1; d_gene: .; abundance: once; j_gene: TRBJ2-6; CDR3nt: TGCAGCGTTGAAGAAGAGGACAGACCCGATCACTCTGGGGCCAACGTCCTGACTTTC; CDR3aa: CSVEEEDRPDHSGANVLTF
v_gene: TRBV27; d_gene: .; abundance: .; j_gene: TRBJ2-7; CDR3nt: TGTGCCAGCAGTCCGGGGCTAACCTACGAGCAGTACTTC; CDR3aa: CASSPGLTYEQYF
v_gene: TRBV2; d_gene: TRBD1; abundance: .; j_gene: TRBJ2-1; CDR3nt: TGTGCCAGCAGGGTGACAGGGGACCAGTTCTTC; CDR3aa: CASRVTGDQFF
v_gene: TRBV29-1; d_gene: .; abundance: .; j_gene: TRBJ2-7; CDR3nt: TGCAGCGTTGAAGATAGCACCTACGAGCAGTACTTC; CDR3aa: CSVEDSTYEQYF
v_gene: TRBV5-1; d_gene: .; abundance: .; j_gene: TRBJ1-1; CDR3nt: TGCGCCAGCAGCAAGAAATCGGGACGGAGGAACACTGAAGCTTTCTTT; CDR3aa: CASSKKSGRRNTEAFF
v_gene: TRBV7-6; d_gene: .; abundance: .; j_gene: TRBJ2-6; CDR3nt: TGTGCCAGCAGTTCGGCCCCCTCTGGGGCCAACGTCCTGACTTTC; CDR3aa: CASSSAPSGANVLTF
v_gene: TRBV7-2; d_gene: TRBD2; abundance: .; j_gene: TRBJ2-5; CDR3nt: TGTGCCAGCAGCTTAGTCCATAGCGGGGGAGGGACCCAGTACTTC; CDR3aa: CASSLVHSGGGTQYF
v_gene: TRBV13; d_gene: TRBD1; abundance: few; j_gene: TRBJ2-7; CDR3nt: TGTGCCAGCAGCTTAGGACAGGGGGCCTACGAGCAGTACTTC; CDR3aa: CASSLGQGAYEQYF
v_gene: TRBV28; d_gene: TRBD2; abundance: .; j_gene: TRBJ2-3; CDR3nt: TGTGCCAGCAGTTTAGCGGGAGAGTACACAGATACGCAGTATTTT; CDR3aa: CASSLAGEYTDTQYF
v_gene: TRBV7-9; d_gene: .; abundance: .; j_gene: TRBJ2-7; CDR3nt: TGTGCCAGCAGCGGACGTGCTTCCTACGAGCAGTACTTC; CDR3aa: CASSGRASYEQYF
v_gene: TRBV11-2; d_gene: .; abundance: once; j_gene: TRBJ1-1; CDR3nt: TGTGCCAGCAGCTTATGGGGGACACAGAACACTGAAGCTTTCTTT; CDR3aa: CASSLWGTQNTEAFF
v_gene: TRBV27; d_gene: TRBD2; abundance: .; j_gene: TRBJ2-3; CDR3nt: TGTGCCAGCAGTTCCGGGACTAGCGGGCCACGCACAGATACGCAGTATTTT; CDR3aa: CASSSGTSGPRTDTQYF
v_gene: TRBV11-2; d_gene: .; abundance: .; j_gene: TRBJ2-7; CDR3nt: TGTGCCAGTGGAAGGACGGAGTTCTACGAGCAGTACTTC; CDR3aa: CASGRTEFYEQYF
v_gene: TRBV6-5; d_gene: TRBD1; abundance: .; j_gene: TRBJ1-6; CDR3nt: TGTGCCAGCAGTTACTCCCTGGGACAGCAATATTCACCCCTCCACTTT; CDR3aa: CASSYSLGQQYSPLHF
v_gene: TRBV27; d_gene: .; abundance: .; j_gene: TRBJ2-3; CDR3nt: TGTGCCAGCAGTAAGGAATTAGATACGCAGTATTTT; CDR3aa: CASSKELDTQYF
v_gene: TRBV5-1; d_gene: .; abundance: .; j_gene: TRBJ2-5; CDR3nt: TGCGCCAGCAGCTTAGGGACCCTCGCCCAAGAGACCCAGTACTTC; CDR3aa: CASSLGTLAQETQYF
v_gene: TRBV2; d_gene: TRBD2; abundance: .; j_gene: TRBJ2-7; CDR3nt: TGTGCCAGCATTGGGACTAGCCCCTACGAGCAGTACTTC; CDR3aa: CASIGTSPYEQYF
v_gene: TRBV28; d_gene: .; abundance: .; j_gene: TRBJ1-6; CDR3nt: TGTGCCAGCAGTTCCGGGTCGCTCCAAGTTTATAATTCACCCCTCCACTTT; CDR3aa: CASSSGSLQVYNSPLHF
v_gene: TRBV27; d_gene: TRBD2; abundance: .; j_gene: TRBJ2-1; CDR3nt: TGTGCCAGCAGTTTCGGCCCCGGGACTAGCGCGTCCAATGAGCAGTTCTTC; CDR3aa: CASSFGPGTSASNEQFF
v_gene: TRBV19; d_gene: TRBD2; abundance: .; j_gene: TRBJ2-1; CDR3nt: TGTGCCAGTAGATCGTCTAGCGGGAGTCCACTTGAGCAGTTCTTC; CDR3aa: CASRSSSGSPLEQFF
v_gene: TRBV5-4; d_gene: .; abundance: .; j_gene: TRBJ2-7; CDR3nt: TGTGCCAGCAGCTCCTGGGGCACGGAATACCCTTACGAGCAGTACTTC; CDR3aa: CASSSWGTEYPYEQYF
v_gene: TRBV2; d_gene: TRBD1; abundance: .; j_gene: TRBJ1-1; CDR3nt: TGTGCCAGCAGTACAGGGGGCGAGAACACTGAAGCTTTCTTT; CDR3aa: CASSTGGENTEAFF
v_gene: TRBV6-1; d_gene: TRBD2; abundance: .; j_gene: TRBJ2-7; CDR3nt: TGTGCCAGCAGTGAAGTTCCGGGACTAGGGTCCTACGAGCAGTACTTC; CDR3aa: CASSEVPGLGSYEQYF
v_gene: TRBV7-9; d_gene: .; abundance: once; j_gene: TRBJ2-1; CDR3nt: TGTGCCAGCAGCTCTAGGGCGGGTCCCTACCAACAATTCTTC; CDR3aa: CASSSRAGPYQQFF
v_gene: TRBV28; d_gene: .; abundance: .; j_gene: TRBJ2-1; CDR3nt: TGTGCCAGCAGTTTAGTGGACAGACTCAATGAGCAGTTCTTC; CDR3aa: CASSLVDRLNEQFF
v_gene: TRBV5-5; d_gene: TRBD2; abundance: .; j_gene: TRBJ2-7; CDR3nt: TGTGCCAGCAGCATAAGCGGGAGGGCCATCAACGAGCAGTACTTC; CDR3aa: CASSISGRAINEQYF
v_gene: TRBV10-2; d_gene: TRBD1; abundance: .; j_gene: TRBJ2-3; CDR3nt: TGCGCCAGCACGGGACAGGGTGAGACAGATACGCAGTATTTT; CDR3aa: CASTGQGETDTQYF
v_gene: TRBV10-2; d_gene: TRBD2; abundance: .; j_gene: TRBJ2-7; CDR3nt: TGCGCCAGCAGTGTGTTGGGGGGGTCCTCCTACGAGCAGTACTTC; CDR3aa: CASSVLGGSSYEQYF
v_gene: TRBV6-1; d_gene: TRBD2; abundance: .; j_gene: TRBJ2-7; CDR3nt: TGTGCCAGCAGTGGAGGCCTAGCGGGGACCTTATCCTACGAGCAGTACTTC; CDR3aa: CASSGGLAGTLSYEQYF
v_gene: TRBV30; d_gene: .; abundance: .; j_gene: TRBJ1-3; CDR3nt: TGTGCCTGGTCACATAACTCTGGAAACACCATATATTTT; CDR3aa: CAWSHNSGNTIYF
v_gene: TRBV28; d_gene: TRBD2; abundance: .; j_gene: TRBJ2-1; CDR3nt: TGTGCCAGCAGTTCTAGCGGGAGGTTGGATAATGAGCAGTTCTTC; CDR3aa: CASSSSGRLDNEQFF
v_gene: TRBV19; d_gene: .; abundance: .; j_gene: TRBJ2-1; CDR3nt: TGTGCCACCCAACAGGGCTATGAGCAGTTCTTC; CDR3aa: CATQQGYEQFF
v_gene: TRBV7-6; d_gene: .; abundance: few; j_gene: TRBJ1-1; CDR3nt: TGTGCCAGCAGCCCTTACATGAACACTGAAGCTTTCTTT; CDR3aa: CASSPYMNTEAFF
v_gene: TRBV28; d_gene: .; abundance: .; j_gene: TRBJ1-1; CDR3nt: TGTGCCAGCAGTGCGGTTGCGAGAGAAACTGAAGCTTTCTTT; CDR3aa: CASSAVARETEAFF
v_gene: TRBV19; d_gene: .; abundance: .; j_gene: TRBJ2-1; CDR3nt: TGTGCCAGTAGTATCTCCAATGAGCAGTTCTTC; CDR3aa: CASSISNEQFF
v_gene: TRBV27; d_gene: .; abundance: .; j_gene: TRBJ2-7; CDR3nt: TGTGCCAGCACCCCCAGGGCAGCGTACGGGGAGCAGTACTTC; CDR3aa: CASTPRAAYGEQYF
v_gene: TRBV28; d_gene: .; abundance: .; j_gene: TRBJ2-2; CDR3nt: TGTGCCAGCAGACTAAGAGGGGGACTTAGCACCGGGGAGCTGTTTTTT; CDR3aa: CASRLRGGLSTGELFF
v_gene: TRBV6-5; d_gene: .; abundance: .; j_gene: TRBJ2-5; CDR3nt: TGTGCCAGCAGTCGGGGGGAGACCCAGTACTTC; CDR3aa: CASSRGETQYF
v_gene: TRBV29-1; d_gene: TRBD2; abundance: .; j_gene: TRBJ2-7; CDR3nt: TGCACCCCGCGGGGGAGCTTTCCCTACGAGCAGTACTTC; CDR3aa: CTPRGSFPYEQYF
v_gene: TRBV19; d_gene: TRBD2; abundance: .; j_gene: TRBJ2-3; CDR3nt: TGTGCCAGTAGTATAGAGGGACTAGCGTCGACAGATACGCAGTATTTT; CDR3aa: CASSIEGLASTDTQYF
v_gene: TRBV28; d_gene: TRBD2; abundance: .; j_gene: TRBJ2-1; CDR3nt: TGTGCCAGCAGTTTATCACAACTAGCGGAGGGTTTGGACAATGAGCAGTTCTTC; CDR3aa: CASSLSQLAEGLDNEQFF